The 7 T cell receptor beta chains below all came from one sample that was sequenced in a study of OX40 agonist ivuxolimab in advanced cancers. Data came from immunoSEQ multiplex PCR; TCRdb stores just in-frame clones and leaves some out. The table has 70,000 to 100,000 clones, roughly 84% seen once. The material sequenced was CD4+ or CD8+ T cells sorted from blood, taken in a trial of the OX40 agonist ivuxolimab. These receptor sequences come from an adult with an advanced solid tumor such as melanoma, head and neck, liver or kidney cancer.

This rearrangement joins TRBV5-1 to TRBJ1-6; D possibly corresponds to TRBD1 (6 bases). The germline V gene encodes CDR1 SGHRS and CDR2 YFSETQ. The CDR3 spans 16 residues. Trimming shortened V by 1 base and J by 7 bases, and 15 bases separated the two germline ends. The CDR3, as DNA: TGCGCCAGCAGCTTGCTTTCGTACAGGGAGAATTCACCCCTCCACTTT. Translated: CASSLLSYRENSPLHF.

The chain couples TRBV4-3 to TRBJ1-2, with D perhaps TRBD1 (5 bases). The CDR3 is 18 residues long. The germline V gene encodes CDR1 LGHNA and CDR2 YSLEER. V was shortened by 1 base and J by 0 bases, with 18 bases between the two germline ends. The CDR3 loop is CASSQVGGGRGSNYGYTF. In nucleotides, the CDR3 is TGCGCCAGCAGCCAAGTCGGGGGAGGGAGGGGCTCTAACTATGGCTACACCTTC.

The table lists this clone with a count of one. The chain employs TRBV7-2 and TRBJ2-2; tentatively, D is TRBD1 (5 bases). The V gene lost 5 bases and the J gene lost 5 bases, with 9 bases spanning the gap. The CDR3 sequence is 13 residues long. Germline lookup yields CDR1 SGHTA and CDR2 FQGNSA. The CDR3 is CASSRTFTGELFF. CDR3 sequence (DNA): TGTGCCAGCAGCCGGACATTTACCGGGGAGCTGTTTTTT.

This chain uses TRBV7-2 with TRBJ2-3, with unresolved D. Looked up from germline, CDR1 is SGHTA and CDR2 is FQGNSA. With 5 bases removed from V and 2 bases from J, the gap between germline ends came to 8 bases. The CDR3 loop spans 13 amino acids. The CDR3 DNA sequence: TGTGCCAGCAGCCGTTTGGCCACAGATACGCAGTATTTT. This encodes CASSRLATDTQYF. The full variable domain, in which reference TRBV7-2 and TRBJ2-3 provide the parts outside the CDR3, is GAGVSQSPSNKVTEKGKDVELRCDPISGHTALYWYRQSLGQGLEFLIYFQGNSAPDKSGLPSDRFSAERTGGSVSTLTIQRTQQEDSAVYLCASSRLATDTQYFGPGTRLTVL.

V usage is TRBV28 and J usage is TRBJ2-3; 7 nucleotides agree with TRBD2. The V gene end was trimmed by 4 bases and the J gene end by 5 bases; junction bases not matched to a gene: 15. The CDR3 has 17 residues. CDR1 and CDR2 from the germline V gene are MDHEN and SYDVKM. The chain's CDR3 is CASSSLAGTKGLDTQYF. CDR3 nucleotide sequence: TGTGCCAGCAGTTCCCTCGCGGGGACTAAGGGGTTAGATACGCAGTATTTT.

In its sample, this clone was seen once. V and J are TRBV9 and TRBJ2-3; 7 bases match TRBD1. This CDR3 is 13 amino acids long. CDR1 is SGDLS, CDR2 YYNGEE, per germline. The trim removed 4 bases at V and 9 bases at J, leaving 8 bases unmatched. Here the CDR3 reads CASSTDRVGTQYF. CDR3 nucleotides: TGTGCCAGCAGCACCGACAGGGTTGGAACGCAGTATTTT.

The table lists this clone with a few counts. The V and J genes are TRBV7-2 and TRBJ1-6, with D possibly matching TRBD1 (6 bases). The CDR3 sequence is 15 residues long. V gave up 1 base and J gave up 5 bases, with 9 bases separating them. Germline V gene data show CDR1 as SGHTA and CDR2 as FQGNSA. CDR3 nucleotide sequence: TGTGCCAGCAGCTTAGGACAGGCGCATAATTCACCCCTCCACTTT. Its protein product is CASSLGQAHNSPLHF. Full variable domain (remainder filled in from reference TRBV7-2 and TRBJ1-6): GAGVSQSPSNKVTEKGKDVELRCDPISGHTALYWYRQSLGQGLEFLIYFQGNSAPDKSGLPSDRFSAERTGGSVSTLTIQRTQQEDSAVYLCASSLGQAHNSPLHFGNGTRLTVT.